Detailed here is one T cell receptor beta chain. Its antigen is currently not known. No base qualities exist here, and no much larger clone lies one base off it. From the cysteine through the phenylalanine, the CDR3 covers 14 amino acids. Just CDR3 DNA is preserved here, 42 bases in frame from base 1. V is clipped by 2 bases and J by 6 bases, and the sequence between their germline boundaries is 11 bases long. According to the germline V gene, CDR1 reads SGHAT and CDR2 reads FQNNGV. Without any cell sorting, total RNA and DNA were extracted together from about 20-30 mg of bulk tissue using the AllPrep DNA/RNA mini kit. Between November 2015 and March 2016, 4 or 5 patients in China with histopathologically diagnosed primary liver carcinoma had their tumors surgically resected. Patients had chronic HBV infection and were treatment-naive at sampling. Fresh tumor and adjacent tissue pieces were bisected; one half was stored in RNAlater at -80°C, the other sent for histology.

A constant-region primer and ProtoScript II reverse transcriptase were used to reverse-transcribe TCRbeta-specific cDNA from approximately 500 ng total RNA. TCRbeta libraries were built with three nested multiplex PCR rounds, a slightly modified ARM-PCR procedure. The first two PCR rounds used multiplex TRBV1-TRBV30 forward primers with a Cbeta reverse primer, each for approximately 10 cycles. A final 25-cycle PCR with Deep VentR polymerase added sample barcodes and Illumina adapters. Amplicons of 200-500 bp were gel-purified with a QIAquick gel extraction kit before sequencing. TCRbeta amplicons were sequenced on an Illumina HiSeq 2500 with 250-bp paired-end reads. The paper's processing steps were these. Reads were quality-trimmed with Trimmomatic v0.33, and paired reads were merged with FLASH v1.2.11 to recover full CDR3 sequences. MiGEC v1.2.1b assigned V, D and J germline segments to the rearranged TCRbeta sequences. VDJtools v1.0.0 computed clonotype statistics and Shannon-Wiener diversity indices. Except for diversity analysis, only each sample's 250 most abundant clonotypes were used in subsequent analyses to reduce sampling bias. Using fastp at Q25 and MiXCR, TCRdb reprocessed the public reads and kept productive beta chains. For every CDR3 protein sequence, its rows merge into one entry that carries the most common genes and DNA. The V and J calls follow TCRdb's processing rather than the paper's. In all, the sample holds roughly 80,000 distinct CDR3 sequences, and approximately 69% of those were seen once. 26% of the sample is taken by the ten largest.

These data originate in a study of tumor-infiltrating lymphocytes in primary liver carcinoma (dated 2017 in TCRdb). Describing the broader study: Hepatocellular carcinoma (four) or combined HCC and intrahepatic cholangiocarcinoma (one) was present in the five patients, who were three men and two women aged 30 to 69 years. Tumors of the five patients were stage T1-T3 N0M0 with maximum diameters of about 4.2 to 10 cm. Roughly 3.65 to 7.13 million productive TCRbeta reads were obtained per sample, and no significant difference in read depth was found between tissue types. The study combined TCRbeta repertoire sequencing, expression microarrays and whole-exome sequencing across five regions of each liver tumor, with adjacent normal tissue and blood. A total of 35 or so specimens from 5 patients went through TCRbeta repertoire sequencing, namely 25 tumor regions, 5 adjacent noncancerous liver tissues and 5 peripheral blood samples. Technical replicate repertoires showed high reproducibility, with mean shared-clone rates roughly 0.88 and correlation coefficients above 0.95.

Study-wide findings and limitations: Because only the TCR beta chain was sequenced and unpaired alpha chains were not captured, true repertoire diversity is likely underestimated. The top 250 clones made up a significantly larger repertoire fraction in tumors than in blood (p = 0.039). Repertoire overlap was found to be higher between tumor regions (mean approximately 36%) than between tumor-adjacent (about 17%) or tumor-blood (around 15%) pairs, consistent with antigen-driven expansion. Only 4 to 6 patients were included in the study, and the authors note that the findings should be validated in a larger study. Comparison of CD4+ and CD8+ T cell repertoires was precluded by the use of bulk unsorted samples.

The sequence came from a man in his forties with primary liver carcinoma and hepatitis B virus infection. Sequenced input: tumor-adjacent normal liver tissue. The rearrangement joined TRBV11-2 to TRBJ2-1; the D gene cannot be resolved reliably. At the DNA level, the sequence is TGTGCCAGCAGCTTATCAGAGTTAGGCAATGAGCAGTTCTTC. Its protein product is CASSLSELGNEQFF.